The 20 T cell receptor beta chains given below trace back to one sample, sequenced in a study of T cell changes during pregnancy in multiple sclerosis (dated by TCRdb to the late 2010s). Libraries were constructed by the immunoSEQ multiplex PCR assay. TCRdb stores this immuneACCESS table with in-frame sequences only. Part of the clones is absent; in the studies checked, under half of the shortfall reflects unresolved V genes, and no reason is known for the rest. The table for this sample lists tens of thousands of clones; more than 80% of them were counted only once. The ten biggest clones cover roughly 1% of the sample. The material sequenced was peripheral blood, taken in the first trimester of pregnancy. The receptors stem from a female donor in good health, enrolled as a control in a pregnancy study.

The rearrangement uses TRBV7-2 and TRBJ2-5; 10 bases are shared with TRBD2. The CDR3 runs 14 residues. The junction had 4 bases not matched to a gene; V was cut back by 1 base and J by 8 bases. Germline V CDR1 and CDR2: SGHTA, FQGNSA. The CDR3 sequence: CASSLEPSGGTQYF. The DNA for the CDR3 is TGTGCCAGCAGCTTAGAGCCTAGCGGGGGTACCCAGTACTTC.

The gene calls are TRBV4-3 and TRBJ2-7, with 8 nucleotides matching TRBD1. V lost 0 bases, J lost 3 bases, and 4 bases stayed unmatched. Germline V lookup: CDR1 LGHNA, CDR2 YSLEER. This CDR3 region has 15 residues. The CDR3 sequence: CASSQEWTGYYEQYF. In DNA form, the CDR3 reads TGCGCCAGCAGCCAAGAGTGGACAGGGTACTACGAGCAGTACTTC.

The V call is TRBV6-5, the J call TRBJ2-7; possible D gene TRBD2, 6 bases. Germline V gives CDR1 MNHEY, CDR2 SVGAGI. The CDR3 is 13 amino acids. V was trimmed by 6 bases and J by 4 bases, leaving 13 bases between them. The CDR3 DNA reads as TGTGCCAGCAGACGCGGGGTCTGGTACGAGCAGTACTTC. Translated: CASRRGVWYEQYF.

This clone showed up just once. The rearrangement links TRBV7-9 to TRBJ1-2; 8 bases match TRBD1. Per germline, CDR1 SEHNR and CDR2 FQNEAQ (reference sequence). Trimming took 2 bases from V and 8 from J; bases not matched to a gene: 7. This CDR3 is 14 amino acids long. CDR3 in DNA: TGTGCCAGCAGCTTACCGCAGGGGGCGAACGGCTACACCTTC. It specifies CASSLPQGANGYTF.

The chain combines TRBV19 with TRBJ2-7; TRBD1 might be the D (5 bases). The CDR3 length is 11 residues. V lost 7 bases to trimming and J lost 6 bases, with 10 bases between them. Germline CDR1 and CDR2: LNHDA and SQIVND (reference sequence). CDR3 coding DNA: TGTGCCAGTATTATGGGGCGCGAGCAGTACTTC. Its translation is CASIMGREQYF.

In this sample, this clone turned up a few times. The sample contains more than one DNA sequence encoding this CDR3. V is TRBV7-2 and J is TRBJ1-5; 9 bases align to TRBD1. The CDR3 is 14 amino acids. V gave up 5 bases and J gave up 6 bases; unmatched junction bases: 5. Germline loops: CDR1 SGHTA, CDR2 FQGNSA. Here the CDR3 DNA reads TGTGCCAGCAGCCCGGGACAGGGAGGTCAGCCCCAGCATTTT. Amino acids: CASSPGQGGQPQHF.

The rearrangement links TRBV6-6 to TRBJ1-6, with 7 bases lining up with TRBD1. CDR1 MNHNY and CDR2 SVGAGI come from the germline V gene (reference sequence). Unmatched junction bases numbered 2, after V lost 2 bases and J lost 7 bases. CDR3 length: 14 residues. CDR3 bases: TGTGCCAGCAGTTACGAGGGACAGAATTCACCCCTCCACTTT. Translation gives CASSYEGQNSPLHF.

The chain links TRBV7-9 to TRBJ2-5; possibly TRBD1 for D (5 bases). The V gene's germline CDR1 is SEHNR and CDR2 FQNEAQ (reference sequence). Trimming took 5 bases from V and 2 from J, leaving 15 bases between them. The CDR3 consists of 15 residues. CDR3 protein: CASSGQRAKQETQYF. CDR3 DNA sequence: TGTGCCAGCAGCGGACAACGGGCAAAACAAGAGACCCAGTACTTC. The full variable domain, with the rest looked up from reference TRBV7-9 and TRBJ2-5, is DTGVSQNPRHKITKRGQNVTFRCDPISEHNRLYWYRQTLGQGPEFLTYFQNEAQLEKSRLLSDRFSAERPKGSFSTLEIQRTEQGDSAMYLCASSGQRAKQETQYFGPGTRLLVL.

The chain joins TRBV5-5 to TRBJ2-7, with TRBD1 matching 9 bases. Trimming took 0 bases from V and 2 from J; bases not matched to a gene: 6. This CDR3 has 16 amino acids. Germline CDR1 reads SGHKS; CDR2 reads YYEKEE (reference sequence). CDR3 residues: CASSLGYRDRAYEQYF. The CDR3 bases are TGTGCCAGCAGCTTGGGTTACCGGGACAGGGCCTACGAGCAGTACTTC.

The chain is built from TRBV4-3 and TRBJ1-1; D perhaps matches TRBD1 (5 bases). Germline lookup yields CDR1 LGHNA and CDR2 YSLEER. Trimming took off 0 bases at V and 1 base at J, with 9 bases between the two ends. The CDR3 covers 15 residues. The CDR3 nucleotides read TGCGCCAGCAGCCAAGAGCGGACACGGAACACTGAAGCTTTCTTT. This encodes CASSQERTRNTEAFF.

The rearrangement uses TRBV11-3 and TRBJ1-1, with D possibly matching TRBD1 (6 bases). The CDR3 is made up of 17 amino acids. Between the trimmed V and J ends, which lost 3 bases and 5 bases, there was a span of 22 bases. Germline CDR1 and CDR2: SGHNT and YENEEA. The CDR3 reads CASSLALDSRQTTEAFF. As DNA, the CDR3 is TGTGCCAGCAGCTTGGCGTTGGACAGTAGACAAACAACTGAAGCTTTCTTT.

The chain employs TRBV6-5 and TRBJ2-7; TRBD1 matches 7 bases. This CDR3 is built from 14 residues. With 7 bases clipped from V and 0 bases from J, the junction kept 6 bases outside the gene matches. The germline V gene has CDR1 MNHEY and CDR2 SVGAGI. Here the CDR3 reads CASISYRGSYEQYF. CDR3 nucleotide sequence: TGTGCCAGCATCTCTTACAGGGGCTCCTACGAGCAGTACTTC.

This sequence joins TRBV5-8 and TRBJ1-2; the match to TRBD1 covers 8 bases. V lost 3 bases and J lost 2; bases outside the gene matches: 6. The germline V gene has CDR1 SGHTS and CDR2 YDEGEE. This CDR3 has 15 residues. CDR3 region: CASSWGQDLNYGYTF. The CDR3 DNA reads TGTGCCAGCAGCTGGGGACAGGACCTAAACTATGGCTACACCTTC.

J is TRBJ1-2 and V is TRBV6-1; possibly TRBD1 for D (5 bases). CDR3 length: 16 amino acids. Germline CDR1 reads MNHNS; CDR2 reads SASEGT. Trimming removed 1 base at V and 2 bases at J, with 14 bases between. In DNA form, the CDR3 reads TGTGCCAGCAGTGAAGGGCATATTCGGGGGAACTATGGCTACACCTTC. As protein: CASSEGHIRGNYGYTF.

The gene calls are TRBV7-9 and TRBJ1-4, with 7 positions matching TRBD1. V lost 1 base, J lost 5 bases, and 7 bases stayed unmatched. The germline CDR1 and CDR2 sequences are SEHNR and FQNEAQ (reference sequence). This CDR3 is built from 16 residues. The CDR3 DNA follows: TGTGCCAGCAGCTTAGATGGGACAGCGGAAAATGAAAAACTGTTTTTT. Residues: CASSLDGTAENEKLFF.

This chain connects TRBV5-1 to TRBJ2-5; 7 positions match TRBD1. The ends lost 4 bases at V and 5 bases at J; junction bases unmatched: 17. The CDR3 is 17 residues long. Germline V gene lookup returns CDR1 SGHRS and CDR2 YFSETQ. The CDR3 DNA follows: TGCGCCAGCAGCCCGTTAGGGGGCCGGAGCGAGCGGGAGACCCAGTACTTC. Amino acid sequence: CASSPLGGRSERETQYF.

This chain uses TRBV2 with TRBJ1-5; 7 nucleotides agree with TRBD1. Per germline, CDR1 SNHLY and CDR2 FYNNEI. Unmatched junction bases numbered 9, after V lost 6 bases and J lost 4 bases. The CDR3 extends over 15 amino acids. The CDR3 loop reads CASSAGTVPNQPQHF. CDR3 in DNA: TGTGCCAGCAGCGCCGGGACAGTCCCTAATCAGCCCCAGCATTTT.

This chain connects TRBV7-2 to TRBJ2-7; perhaps TRBD2 as D (7 bases). Germline assignment: CDR1 SGHTA and CDR2 FQGNSA. Trimming left V 8 bases short and J 4 bases short, with 18 bases between. The CDR3 is 14 residues long. CDR3 loop: CASELGGGLYEQYF. The CDR3 nucleotides are TGTGCCAGCGAGCTAGGGGGGGGCCTTTACGAGCAGTACTTC.

V and J are TRBV6-6 and TRBJ1-2; tentatively, D is TRBD1 (6 bases). Germline CDR1 reads MNHNY; CDR2 reads SVGAGI (reference sequence). V dropped 2 bases and J dropped 4 bases, with 14 bases sitting between them. CDR3 size: 15 residues. The CDR3 DNA sequence: TGTGCCAGCAGTTACGTGTCAGGGGAAGGCTATGGCTACACCTTC. This gives the protein CASSYVSGEGYGYTF.

This chain joins TRBV7-2 and TRBJ1-1; 8 nucleotides agree with TRBD1. Germline values: CDR1 SGHTA, CDR2 FQGNSA. The CDR3 runs 14 residues. V was clipped by 1 base and J by 5 bases; unmatched bases: 3. The CDR3 here is CASSLEHRGTEAFF. As DNA, the CDR3 is TGTGCCAGCAGCTTAGAGCACAGGGGGACTGAAGCTTTCTTT.